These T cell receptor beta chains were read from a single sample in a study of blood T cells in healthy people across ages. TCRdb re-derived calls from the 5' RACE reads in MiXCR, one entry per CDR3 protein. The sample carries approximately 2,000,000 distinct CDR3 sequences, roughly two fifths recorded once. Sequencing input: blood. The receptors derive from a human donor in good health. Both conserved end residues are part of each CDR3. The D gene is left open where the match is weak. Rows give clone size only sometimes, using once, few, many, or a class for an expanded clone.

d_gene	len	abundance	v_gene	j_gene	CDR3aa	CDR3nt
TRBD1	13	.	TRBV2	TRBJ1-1	CASGDRERTEAFF	TGTGCCAGCGGCGACAGGGAGAGGACTGAAGCTTTCTTT
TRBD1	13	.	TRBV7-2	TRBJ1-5	CASSLWTGQPQHF	TGTGCCAGCAGCTTATGGACAGGACAGCCCCAGCATTTT
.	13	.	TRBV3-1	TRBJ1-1	CASSPPAVSEAFF	TGTGCCAGCAGCCCACCGGCCGTCTCTGAAGCTTTCTTT
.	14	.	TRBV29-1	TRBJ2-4	CSVLVRAAKNIQYF	TGCAGCGTTTTGGTCAGGGCTGCCAAAAACATTCAGTACTTC
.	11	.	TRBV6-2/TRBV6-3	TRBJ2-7	CASSQPLLWYF	TGTGCCAGCAGTCAACCCTTACTGTGGTACTTC
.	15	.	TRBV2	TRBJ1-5	CASSEVRGTDQPQHF	TGTGCCAGCAGTGAAGTTAGGGGGACCGATCAGCCCCAGCATTTT
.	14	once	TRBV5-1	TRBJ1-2	CASREGLGIYGYTF	TGCGCCAGCAGAGAGGGTCTGGGAATCTATGGCTACACCTTC
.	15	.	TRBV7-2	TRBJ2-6	CASSLRSYGANVLTF	TGTGCCAGCAGCCTTCGTAGTTATGGGGCCAACGTCCTGACTTTC
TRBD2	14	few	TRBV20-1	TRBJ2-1	CSARLAGGLNEQFF	TGCAGTGCACGACTAGCGGGGGGTCTTAATGAGCAGTTCTTC
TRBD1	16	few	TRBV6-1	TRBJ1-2	CASSVGTGGANYGYTF	TGTGCCAGCAGTGTGGGGACAGGGGGCGCAAACTATGGCTACACCTTC
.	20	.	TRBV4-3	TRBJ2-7	CASSQDLVTGAPEGGYEQYF	TGCGCCAGCAGCCAAGATCTCGTTACGGGGGCTCCTGAGGGGGGGTACGAGCAGTACTTC
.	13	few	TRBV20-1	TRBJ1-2	CSASLPVDYGYTF	TGCAGTGCTAGTTTGCCCGTAGATTATGGCTACACCTTC
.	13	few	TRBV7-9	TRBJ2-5	CATDGVYKETQYF	TGTGCTACTGACGGGGTATACAAAGAGACCCAGTACTTC
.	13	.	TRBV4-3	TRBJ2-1	CASSQEEYNEQFF	TGCGCCAGCAGCCAAGAAGAGTACAATGAGCAGTTCTTC
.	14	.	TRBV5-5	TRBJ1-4	CASSTGRRNEKRFF	TGTGCCAGCAGCACGGGACGGAGAAATGAAAAACGGTTTTTT
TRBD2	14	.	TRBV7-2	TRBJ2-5	CASTSGLAEETQYF	TGTGCCAGCACTTCGGGCCTAGCGGAAGAGACCCAGTACTTC
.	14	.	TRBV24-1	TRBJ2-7	CATSDSSRLYEQYF	TGTGCCACCAGTGATAGCTCCCGACTCTACGAGCAGTACTTC
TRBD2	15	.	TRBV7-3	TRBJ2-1	CASSLIASGADEQFF	TGTGCCAGCAGTTTAATCGCTAGCGGGGCGGATGAGCAGTTCTTC
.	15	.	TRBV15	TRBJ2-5	CTTSRDVGSQETQYF	TGTACCACCAGCAGAGATGTGGGATCCCAAGAGACCCAGTACTTC
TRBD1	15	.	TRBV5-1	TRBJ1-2	CASSLVEGGRYGYTF	TGCGCCAGCAGCTTGGTGGAAGGGGGCAGATATGGCTACACCTTC
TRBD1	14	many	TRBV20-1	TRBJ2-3	CSASRQGFTDTQYF	TGCAGTGCTAGCCGACAGGGCTTCACAGATACGCAGTATTTT
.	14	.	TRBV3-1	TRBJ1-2	CASSQDVLAYGYTF	TGTGCCAGCAGCCAAGATGTACTGGCCTATGGCTACACCTTC
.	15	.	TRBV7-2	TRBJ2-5	CASSSDRRHQETQYF	TGTGCCAGCAGCTCCGACCGACGGCACCAAGAGACCCAGTACTTC
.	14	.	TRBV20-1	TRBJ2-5	CSASSHLIQETQYF	TGCAGTGCTAGCTCCCACCTAATCCAAGAGACCCAGTACTTC
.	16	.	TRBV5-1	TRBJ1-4	CASSLDTGLLVEKLFF	TGCGCCAGCAGCTTGGATACAGGGTTATTGGTTGAAAAACTGTTTTTT
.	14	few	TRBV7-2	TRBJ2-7	CASSSSVGPYEQYF	TGTGCCAGCAGCTCTTCAGTCGGCCCCTACGAGCAGTACTTC
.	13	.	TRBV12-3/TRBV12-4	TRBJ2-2	CASSLHWTGELFF	TGTGCCAGCAGTTTGCATTGGACCGGGGAGCTGTTTTTT
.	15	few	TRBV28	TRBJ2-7	CASKVGPASYLEQYF	TGTGCCAGCAAAGTAGGGCCAGCCTCTTACCTCGAGCAGTACTTC
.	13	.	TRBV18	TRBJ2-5	CASSPVNQETQYF	TGTGCCAGCTCTCCGGTGAATCAAGAGACCCAGTACTTC
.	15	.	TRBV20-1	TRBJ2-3	CSARGSSGRTDTQYF	TGCAGTGCTAGAGGAAGCAGCGGCCGCACAGATACGCAGTATTTT
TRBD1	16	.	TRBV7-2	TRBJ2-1	CASSPGRTGEGDIQFF	TGTGCCAGCAGCCCCGGTAGGACAGGGGAGGGGGACATTCAGTTCTTC